In this sample, the clone carrying this T cell receptor (beta chain) turned up many times. Its target is not known. These data belong to a study of regulatory T cells in long-lasting Graves disease. Building the TCR beta libraries relied on iRepertoire HTBI primers, and CDR3 regions underwent Arm-PCR. TCRdb ran MiXCR on the multiplex PCR reads and lists one entry per CDR3 protein. Of 550,000 to 600,000 distinct CDR3 sequences in the sample, roughly 15% were seen once. General study points: Sampling was limited to peripheral blood rather than thyroid tissue.

Noted time point: newly diagnosed GD, antithyroid drugs for less than 3 months. Extracted PBMC RNA gave rise to the TCR library. Trimming cost V 3 bases and J 4 bases, with 22 bases left between them. The CDR3 extends over 18 amino acids. Germline CDR1 LGHDT, CDR2 YNNKEL (reference sequence). This sample also belongs to another study, concerning T cells in Graves' hyperthyroidism and ophthalmopathy. As that study records: Model predictions of ophthalmopathy came a median roughly 6.7 months before onset.

Sequencing used peripheral blood mononuclear cells (PBMCs), obtained at new diagnosis, from a patient treated with antithyroid drugs. This clonotype was obtained from a man between 18 and 29 years old with Graves disease. The chain carries TRBV3-1 and TRBJ2-1; the D is unclear. The CDR3 protein is CASSQAGFTRHGYNEQFF. In DNA, the CDR3 is TGTGCCAGCAGCCAGGCCGGATTCACCCGGCATGGGTACAATGAGCAGTTCTTC.